Listed here are 18 T cell receptor beta chains from one sample, sequenced in a study of blood T cell repertoires in COVID-19. Assay: immunoSEQ multiplex PCR; the TCRdb copy retains only in-frame clones and omits some. Altogether approximately 250,000 clones are present, around four fifths being singletons, with the ten largest covering 4.2%. Material for sequencing was peripheral blood. All receptors come from a man aged 55 to 69 with acute or convalescent COVID-19.

The chain combines TRBV6-2 or TRBV6-3 with TRBJ2-7, with a possible D match to TRBD1 (6 bases). Germline V lookup: CDR1 MNHEY, CDR2 SVGEGT. This CDR3 contains 14 residues. Trimming left V 5 bases short and J 1 base short, with 12 bases between. CDR3 amino acids: CASSHRDKSYEQYF. For the CDR3, the DNA is TGTGCCAGCAGTCACCGGGACAAGTCCTACGAGCAGTACTTC.

The chain joins TRBV13 to TRBJ2-7, with 7 bases aligning to TRBD2. The germline gives CDR1 PRHDT, CDR2 FYEKMQ (reference sequence). CDR3 length: 15 residues. V lost 5 bases, J lost 7 bases, and 14 bases stayed unmatched. The CDR3 here is CASSPSAAGVKEQYF. CDR3 bases: TGTGCCAGCAGCCCCTCGGCCGCGGGGGTCAAGGAGCAGTACTTC.

This clone was detected only once. This chain links TRBV15 with TRBJ2-7, with D perhaps matching TRBD2 (7 bases). The germline gives CDR1 LNHNV, CDR2 YYDKDF (reference sequence). The CDR3 sequence is 16 residues long. Trimming pared 0 bases from V and 5 bases from J, leaving 17 bases between. The CDR3 DNA reads as TGTGCCACCAGCAGAGATTCCGGGGGGCGCGCCAACGAGCAGTACTTC. Protein product: CATSRDSGGRANEQYF.

The J gene is TRBJ1-6, the V gene TRBV28; weak D call: TRBD1 (5 bases). CDR3 size: 16 residues. Germline lookup yields CDR1 MDHEN and CDR2 SYDVKM. V lost 8 bases to trimming and J lost 0 bases, with 14 bases between them. CDR3 residues: CASRVGGSSYNSPLHF. As DNA, the CDR3 is TGTGCCAGCCGTGTCGGGGGGAGCTCCTATAATTCACCCCTCCACTTT. Looking up the rest from reference TRBV28 and TRBJ1-6 gives the full variable domain: DVKVTQSSRYLVKRTGEKVFLECVQDMDHENMFWYRQDPGLGLRLIYFSYDVKMKEKGDIPEGYSVSREKKERFSLILESASTNQTSMYLCASRVGGSSYNSPLHFGNGTRLTVT.

The genes are TRBV6-2 or TRBV6-3 and TRBJ2-5, with 8 positions matching TRBD1. V lost 4 bases and J lost 3; bases outside the gene matches: 1. Germline V gene data show CDR1 as MNHEY and CDR2 as SVGEGT. This CDR3 contains 13 residues. The CDR3 DNA reads as TGTGCCAGCAGTTCGACAGGGGAAGAGACCCAGTACTTC. Protein: CASSSTGEETQYF.

This clone was found a few times. The V call is TRBV3-1 (or the pseudogene TRBV3-2), the J call TRBJ2-3; D unclear. The germline gives CDR1 LGHDT, CDR2 YNNKEL (reference sequence). CDR3 length equals 16 residues. The V end was cut by 1 base, the J end by 2 bases, with 13 bases between. The CDR3 loop is CASSQVMLRSTDTQYF. CDR3 bases: TGTGCCAGCAGCCAAGTCATGTTGAGGTCCACAGATACGCAGTATTTT.

The sample holds one count of this clone. The chain combines TRBV7-8 with TRBJ2-2; 13 bases line up with TRBD2. The CDR3 extends over 18 amino acids. With 5 bases clipped from V and 0 bases from J, the junction kept 6 bases outside the gene matches. The V gene's germline CDR1 is SGHVS and CDR2 FQNEAQ. DNA of the CDR3: TGTGCCAGCAGCAGAAGGGGACTAGCGGGAACGAACACCGGGGAGCTGTTTTTT. Translating gives CASSRRGLAGTNTGELFF.

Remarks on this clone: At one end the junction does not follow the germline gene, possibly because of a read error. The chain combines TRBV7-9 with TRBJ1-4; 9 nucleotides match TRBD1. The CDR3 runs to 15 residues. Germline V gene data show CDR1 as SEHNR and CDR2 as FQNEAQ (reference sequence). CDR3 nucleotides: TGTGCTAGCAGCATCGGACAGGGGAGGGTTGAAAAACTGTTTTTT. This sequence encodes CASSIGQGRVEKLFF.

This clone was recorded once. This sequence joins TRBV7-3 and TRBJ2-1; 12 bases line up with TRBD2. The CDR3 is made up of 16 amino acids. With 5 bases clipped from V and 10 bases from J, the junction kept 12 bases outside the gene matches. The germline V gene has CDR1 SGHTA and CDR2 FQGTGA. The CDR3 DNA reads TGTGCCAGCAGCCCAATGGGACTAGCGGGTACTAGGGAGCAGTTCTTC. This sequence encodes CASSPMGLAGTREQFF.

The rearrangement joins TRBV6-5 to TRBJ2-1; D remains ambiguous. This CDR3 has 14 residues. CDR1 and CDR2 from the germline V gene are MNHEY and SVGAGI. The V end lost 2 bases, the J end lost 2 bases, and 7 bases lay between the germline ends. The DNA of the CDR3 is TGTGCCAGCAGTTACGTGGGCCCCTACAATGAGCAGTTCTTC. Translation: CASSYVGPYNEQFF.

The genes are TRBV6-5 and TRBJ2-1; possible D gene TRBD2, 7 bases. CDR1 MNHEY and CDR2 SVGAGI come from the germline V gene. CDR3 length: 15 residues. Trimming left V 6 bases short and J 2 bases short, with 14 bases between. The CDR3 bases are TGTGCCAGCAGAATAACAGGGAGGGCCTACAATGAGCAGTTCTTC. Translating it yields CASRITGRAYNEQFF.

The V call is TRBV15, the J call TRBJ2-5; possible D gene TRBD1, 7 bases. CDR1 is LNHNV and CDR2 is YYDKDF in the germline V gene (reference sequence). Trimming shortened V by 2 bases and J by 1 base, and 11 bases separated the two germline ends. There are 15 residues in the CDR3. The CDR3 sequence is CATSRRQGLQETQYF. The CDR3 DNA reads as TGTGCCACCAGCAGAAGACAGGGACTCCAAGAGACCCAGTACTTC.

The rearrangement uses TRBV5-1 and TRBJ2-1; 8 nucleotides line up with TRBD1. The CDR3 has 16 amino acids. With 4 bases clipped from V and 0 bases from J, the junction kept 6 bases outside the gene matches. The germline CDR1 and CDR2 sequences are SGHRS and YFSETQ. The CDR3 nucleotides are TGCGCCAGCAGCACCGGACAGGGCCCCTCCTACAATGAGCAGTTCTTC. Translation: CASSTGQGPSYNEQFF. The full variable domain, with the rest looked up from reference TRBV5-1 and TRBJ2-1, is KAGVTQTPRYLIKTRGQQVTLSCSPISGHRSVSWYQQTPGQGLQFLFEYFSETQRNKGNFPGRFSGRQFSNSRSEMNVSTLELGDSALYLCASSTGQGPSYNEQFFGPGTRLTVL.

This rearrangement joins TRBV27 to TRBJ2-3; 10 nucleotides align to TRBD1. The CDR3 covers 16 residues. CDR1 is MNHEY, CDR2 SMNVEV, per germline (reference sequence). Unmatched junction bases numbered 11, after V lost 9 bases and J lost 2 bases. CDR3 nucleotides: TGTGCCAGTCGGGACAGGGGTGCGGGGGCCACAGATACGCAGTATTTT. The encoded protein is CASRDRGAGATDTQYF.

As DNA, the CDR3 is TGTGCCAGCAGCTCCCCGGGACTACCGGACAATGAGCAGTTCTTC. Translating gives CASSSPGLPDNEQFF. The chain joins TRBV5-4 to TRBJ2-1; 7 bases are shared with TRBD2. CDR1 is SGHNT and CDR2 is YYREEE in the germline V gene (reference sequence). V lost 3 bases, J lost 5 bases, and 8 bases stayed unmatched. This CDR3 is built from 15 residues.

This rearrangement joins TRBV6-1 to TRBJ1-2; D ambiguous. The CDR3 loop spans 15 amino acids. With 0 bases removed from V and 10 bases from J, the gap between germline ends came to 18 bases. Germline values: CDR1 MNHNS, CDR2 SASEGT. CDR3 residues: CASSEAHDMPWNYTF. CDR3 DNA sequence: TGTGCCAGCAGTGAAGCACACGACATGCCGTGGAACTACACCTTC.

The CDR3 DNA reads TGTGCCAGCAGTTCCAGACAGGGGGCGCGCAACGAGCAGTACTTC. Protein: CASSSRQGARNEQYF. The rearrangement uses TRBV27 and TRBJ2-7; 10 bases are a match to TRBD1. CDR3 length: 15 amino acids. The junction had 8 bases not matched to a gene; V was cut back by 4 bases and J by 5 bases. Germline CDR1 MNHEY, CDR2 SMNVEV (reference sequence).

The rearrangement uses TRBV18 and TRBJ1-4; no firm D call. The CDR3 consists of 18 residues. Germline V gene data show CDR1 as KGHSH and CDR2 as LQKENI. Trimming left V 6 bases short and J 4 bases short, with 24 bases between. The DNA for the CDR3 is TGTGCCAGCTCCCGACCGTACTCCCGCGGAAGTAGTAATGAAAAACTGTTTTTT. It encodes CASSRPYSRGSSNEKLFF.